This T cell receptor beta chain was identified during a study of T cell repertoires in cytomegalovirus infection. Study context: Peptides in the study included HLA-C-restricted and HLA-B-restricted CMV epitopes. A matching HLA type, together with CMV infection, was signaled by public TCR beta signatures.

A single record per CDR3 protein comes from TCRdb applying MiXCR to the reads. The sample includes 450,000 to 650,000 distinct CDR3 sequences, over 35% of them seen just once. The study's findings and limits: CMV-specific HLA-C-restricted TCR beta clonotypes dominated the ex vivo response. Identification of carriers of CMV plus the relevant HLA was performed using cumulative public TCR beta family frequency.

From germline, CDR1 is SGHRS and CDR2 YFSETQ. This CDR3 region has 15 residues. J lost 1 base, V lost 4 bases, and 5 bases had no gene match. Comments on this clonotype: Its matching antigen is unknown.

V gene TRBV5-1 combines with J gene TRBJ2-5; 9 nucleotides line up with TRBD2. The sample was cultured PBMCs, taken from culture after CMV antigen stimulation. The sequence was collected from a human donor in good health (CMV status not recorded). Some clones in this sample may be carry-over from other donors' samples. CDR3 region: CASSLKTSGQETQYF. The CDR3 DNA is TGCGCCAGCAGCCTGAAGACTAGCGGCCAAGAGACCCAGTACTTC.